Listed here is a single TCR beta chain. Its specificity is unknown. Germline V CDR1 and CDR2: SGHKS, YYEKEE (reference sequence). With 4 bases clipped from V and 2 bases from J, the junction kept 6 bases outside the gene matches. CDR3 size: 14 residues. Profiled with immunoSEQ multiplex PCR; TCRdb holds only in-frame clones, not every one. The sample contains about 9,900 clones, roughly 77% of which appear only once. Between the mid-2010s and the late 2010s, patients underwent resection in Japan or China. This specimen belongs to a study of immune evolution from preneoplasia to lung adenocarcinoma. Findings of the study overall: Compared with EGFR-mutant or double wild-type lesions, KRAS-mutant nodules were more clonal.

The V call is TRBV5-5, the J call TRBJ2-7; the match to TRBD1 covers 7 bases. Source material: FFPE lung adenocarcinoma in situ tissue. The clonotype was recovered from a person aged 70 to 85 with lung adenocarcinoma. The CDR3 loop is CASSASGTAYEQYF. DNA of the CDR3: TGTGCCAGCAGCGCCTCCGGGACAGCCTACGAGCAGTACTTC.